These 2 T cell receptor beta chains came from one sample sequenced in a study of vaccination and CD4 T cells after COVID-19 (dated by TCRdb to between 2021 and 2024). Libraries came from PCR. Sequencing was performed on an Illumina iSeq 100. DNA from cultured CD4+ T cells underwent TCR sequencing with the Oncomine TCR Beta short-read assay at the Johns Hopkins FTIC core. TCRdb redid the processing of the public reads, applying fastp at Q25 and MiXCR, and retained in-frame beta chains. Rows with a matching CDR3 protein are joined into one entry that keeps the most common DNA and genes. Recorded for this sample are about 20,000 distinct CDR3 sequences; over 50% of them occurred a single time. The ten top clones hold 6.6% of the sample. In light of the paper, this sample's treatment or condition label describes: approximately 11-day PBMC culture with coronavirus spike peptide pools or control peptides (ViraFEST assay).

No antigen is known for these receptors. Material: CD4+ T cells from blood, cultured in vitro, obtained before SARS-CoV-2 vaccination. The receptors shown here come from a human donor who had recovered from COVID-19.

This clonotype was counted a few times. The DNA for the CDR3 is TGTGCCAGCACCGGGACAGAAGACTACGAGCAGTACTTC. This codes for CASTGTEDYEQYF. The chain employs TRBV6-1 and TRBJ2-7; 7 bases align to TRBD1. CDR3 length: 13 amino acids. CDR1 MNHNS and CDR2 SASEGT come from the germline V gene. Unmatched junction bases numbered 6, after V lost 7 bases and J lost 3 bases.

This chain uses TRBV6-1 with TRBJ2-3; 7 bases fit TRBD2. CDR3 length equals 16 residues. V lost 6 bases to trimming and J lost 4 bases; unmatched junction nucleotides: 13. In germline, CDR1 is MNHNS, CDR2 SASEGT. CDR3 region: CASSRRTSLKADTQYF. The CDR3 coding sequence is TGTGCCAGCAGCCGACGGACTAGTTTGAAGGCAGATACGCAGTATTTT.